Listed below are T cell receptor beta chains from one sample, sequenced in a study of blood T cell repertoires in COVID-19. Data came from immunoSEQ multiplex PCR; TCRdb stores just in-frame clones and leaves some out. This table has approximately 220,000 clones, 85% appearing once. Sample: peripheral blood. These receptors were taken from a man aged 45 to 65 who had recovered from COVID-19. Both conserved end residues are part of each CDR3. D genes are given only for firm matches. Size tells how often a clone was seen (once, few, many) or the class of an expanded clone, and some rows leave it out.

j_call | d_call | clone_size | v_call | cdr3_aa | cdr3_nt
TRBJ1-2 | - | - | TRBV11-2 | CASSLGFRVATNYGYTF | TGTGCCAGCAGCTTAGGGTTTCGGGTGGCCACCAACTATGGCTACACCTTC
TRBJ1-6 | TRBD1 | - | TRBV27 | CASSLSGTGRTPLHF | TGTGCCAGCAGTTTATCCGGGACAGGGCGCACACCCCTCCACTTT
TRBJ2-6 | TRBD1 | - | TRBV7-8 | CASSLGQGTGANVLTF | TGTGCCAGCAGCTTGGGACAGGGGACGGGGGCCAACGTCCTGACTTTC
TRBJ1-5 | - | once | TRBV18 | CASSRADYQPQHF | TGTGCCAGCTCACGGGCGGACTATCAGCCCCAGCATTTT
TRBJ2-1 | TRBD1 | - | TRBV28 | CASVLGQGARQFF | TGTGCCAGCGTCCTAGGACAGGGGGCTCGGCAGTTCTTC
TRBJ1-2 | TRBD1 | - | TRBV24-1 | CATSDQTRDRGLDGYTF | TGTGCCACCAGTGACCAAACCCGGGACAGGGGATTAGATGGCTACACCTTC
TRBJ2-3 | TRBD2 | - | TRBV27 | CASSSGLAVNTDTQYF | TGTGCCAGCAGCTCGGGACTAGCGGTTAACACAGATACGCAGTATTTT
TRBJ1-2 | TRBD1 | - | TRBV18 | CASSNAGTGAGTYGYTF | TGTGCCAGCTCAAACGCCGGGACAGGGGCCGGAACCTATGGCTACACCTTC
TRBJ2-2 | TRBD1 | - | TRBV30 | CAWALDRTGELFF | TGTGCCTGGGCCCTGGACAGGACCGGGGAGCTGTTTTTT
TRBJ2-7 | TRBD2 | - | TRBV2 | CASRPDILGTSGGTYEQYF | TGTGCCAGCAGACCGGACATCCTGGGAACTAGCGGGGGGACCTACGAGCAGTACTTC
TRBJ2-3 | TRBD1 | - | TRBV19 | CASRQGVTDTQYF | TGTGCCAGTAGACAGGGGGTAACAGATACGCAGTATTTT